This paragraph reports one T cell receptor beta chain. Antigen: not known. The source of the sample is a study of molecular identifiers for immune sequencing clone quantification. Findings and limits, study-wide: Over 99% of effector molecules, but under 1% in naive cells, were held by clones with more than 20 RNA copies.

One entry per CDR3 protein results from TCRdb running MiXCR on the PCR reads. Of roughly 630,000 distinct CDR3 sequences listed, around 25% were seen once; the top ten hold about 0.8%. The CDR3 extends over 21 amino acids. Germline-derived CDR1 and CDR2 are SEHNR and FQNEAQ (reference sequence). The ends were cut back, 4 bases at V and 5 bases at J, with 32 bases in the middle. The rearrangement joins TRBV7-9 to TRBJ2-2; D may be TRBD2 (5 bases). The sequenced material came from naive CD8+ T cells from blood, with Jurkat cell RNA spiked in. Subset described: FACS-sorted CD8+CD4-CCR7+CD45RA+ naive T cells. The receptor was derived from a human donor in good health. Some libraries in this study had Jurkat cell RNA spiked in. CDR3 region: CASSSPLGRLGKPLETGELFF. The CDR3 DNA reads as TGTGCCAGCAGCTCCCCACTTGGGAGACTGGGGAAGCCGCTGGAGACCGGGGAGCTGTTTTTT.